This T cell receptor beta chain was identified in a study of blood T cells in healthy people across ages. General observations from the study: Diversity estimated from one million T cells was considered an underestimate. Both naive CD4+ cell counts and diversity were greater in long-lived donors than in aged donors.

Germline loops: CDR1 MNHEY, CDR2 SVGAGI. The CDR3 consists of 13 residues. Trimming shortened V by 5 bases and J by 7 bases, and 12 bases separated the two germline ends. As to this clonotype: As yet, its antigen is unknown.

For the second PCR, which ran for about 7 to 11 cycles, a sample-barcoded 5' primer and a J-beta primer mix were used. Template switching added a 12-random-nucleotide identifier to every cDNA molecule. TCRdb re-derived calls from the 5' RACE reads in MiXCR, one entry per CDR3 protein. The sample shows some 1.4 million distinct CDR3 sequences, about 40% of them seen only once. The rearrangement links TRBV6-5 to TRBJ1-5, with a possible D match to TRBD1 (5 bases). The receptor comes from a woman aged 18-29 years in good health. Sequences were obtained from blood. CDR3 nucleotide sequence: TGTGCCAGCAGTGAACCGGGACGCCAGCCCCAGCATTTT. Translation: CASSEPGRQPQHF.